This T cell receptor beta chain stems from a study of blood T cell repertoires in COVID-19. The overall study: Acute and convalescent COVID-19 specimens originated in the United States, Italy and Spain.

Methods used by the authors: For nucleated cells, counts were estimated from reference gene primer amplification. This table comes from immunoSEQ multiplex PCR, and its TCRdb copy is limited to in-frame clones, with some not included. V and J calls and clone size come straight from that table; D and trimming were deduced from the DNA. Among 150,000 to 200,000 clones, under 85% were seen once, and the ten largest hold around 6.1%. In this sample, this clone turned up a few times. V was trimmed by 6 bases and J by 2 bases, leaving 15 bases between them. Looked up from germline, CDR1 is SGHDT and CDR2 is YYEEEE. The CDR3 is made up of 14 amino acids.

The chain links TRBV5-6 to TRBJ2-7, with D perhaps TRBD2 (5 bases). The sample was peripheral blood. The receptor comes from a woman aged 35 to 49 with acute or convalescent COVID-19. CDR3 DNA: TGTGCCAGCACCGGGGAGAGGGCCCCCTACGAGCAGTACTTC. As protein: CASTGERAPYEQYF.